The 26 T cell receptor beta chains below all came from one sample that was sequenced in a study of cytotoxic CD8 clonotypes in ibrutinib-treated CLL. Measured with immunoSEQ multiplex PCR; TCRdb has only the in-frame clones, and not every one. Here the sample spans roughly 28,000 clones, around three fifths being singletons. The sequenced sample was PBMCs, obtained before ibrutinib treatment. The receptors here all came from a human donor with chronic lymphocytic leukemia.

CDR3 amino acids: CASSLGVRDFGYTF. CDR3 in DNA: TGTGCCAGCAGTCTAGGGGTCCGGGACTTCGGCTACACCTTC. The rearrangement links TRBV28 to TRBJ1-2; possible D gene TRBD1, 5 bases. The length of the CDR3 is 14 residues. Germline V gene lookup returns CDR1 MDHEN and CDR2 SYDVKM. V was shortened by 5 bases and J by 8 bases, with 18 bases between the two germline ends.

The chain is built from TRBV19 and TRBJ2-7; D remains unclear. The V and J ends lost 6 bases and 6 bases respectively, with 18 bases between them. The CDR3 extends over 14 amino acids. Per the germline V gene, CDR1 is LNHDA and CDR2 is SQIVND (reference sequence). CDR3 in amino acids: CASRFNPDFGEQYF. In nucleotides, the CDR3 is TGTGCCAGTAGGTTTAACCCCGATTTTGGCGAGCAGTACTTC.

A few counts support this clone. The rearrangement links TRBV4-2 to TRBJ2-7, with a tentative D call TRBD2 (5 bases). Per germline, CDR1 LGHNA and CDR2 YNFKEQ. The CDR3 totals 14 residues. V was cut by 1 base and J by 7 bases, with 14 bases left in between. In nucleotides, the CDR3 is TGTGCCAGCAGCCAAGTCACCGACTCGGGGGAGCAGTACTTC. Its protein product is CASSQVTDSGEQYF.

The chain links TRBV27 to TRBJ2-7; 12 bases fit TRBD2. The length of the CDR3 is 15 residues. Germline V gene data show CDR1 as MNHEY and CDR2 as SMNVEV (reference sequence). The junction had 8 bases not matched to a gene; V was cut back by 2 bases and J by 9 bases. CDR3: CASSLRTSGKLVQYF. DNA for the CDR3: TGTGCCAGCAGTTTAAGGACTAGCGGGAAATTGGTGCAGTACTTC.

The genes are TRBV7-9 and TRBJ1-2, with D tentatively TRBD1 (5 bases). Trimming left V 3 bases short and J 3 bases short, with 8 bases between. This CDR3 has 13 residues. Germline-derived CDR1 and CDR2 are SEHNR and FQNEAQ (reference sequence). CDR3 amino acids: CASSFQGDYGYTF. The CDR3 DNA reads TGTGCCAGCAGCTTCCAGGGAGACTATGGCTACACCTTC. Full variable domain (outside the CDR3, taken from reference TRBV7-9 and TRBJ1-2): DTGVSQNPRHKITKRGQNVTFRCDPISEHNRLYWYRQTLGQGPEFLTYFQNEAQLEKSRLLSDRFSAERPKGSFSTLEIQRTEQGDSAMYLCASSFQGDYGYTFGSGTRLTVV.

J is TRBJ2-6 and V is TRBV6-1; D might be TRBD1 (5 bases). CDR1 and CDR2 from the germline V gene are MNHNS and SASEGT. The V end lost 4 bases, the J end lost 0 bases, and 13 bases lay between the germline ends. This CDR3 has 17 amino acids. CDR3 sequence: CASSVQVSPSGANVLTF. The CDR3 coding sequence is TGTGCCAGCAGTGTACAGGTTTCACCCTCTGGGGCCAACGTCCTGACTTTC.

The chain is built from TRBV5-6 and TRBJ2-4, with D possibly being TRBD1 (5 bases). The CDR3 length is 13 residues. The V gene's germline CDR1 is SGHDT and CDR2 YYEEEE. The ends were cut back, 5 bases at V and 1 base at J, with 7 bases in the middle. The CDR3 is CASRGVAKNIQYF. CDR3 nucleotide sequence: TGTGCCAGCAGAGGGGTTGCCAAAAACATTCAGTACTTC.

This clone was seen a single time. The chain couples TRBV11-3 to TRBJ1-5; D is uncertain. Trimming removed 11 bases from V and 0 bases from J, with 5 bases in between. The germline CDR1 and CDR2 sequences are SGHNT and YENEEA. The CDR3 loop spans 11 amino acids. DNA for the CDR3: TGTGCCGGCCATAGCAATCAGCCCCAGCATTTT. This encodes CAGHSNQPQHF. The whole variable domain, filled in from reference TRBV11-3 and TRBJ1-5, reads EAGVVQSPRYKIIEKKQPVAFWCNPISGHNTLYWYLQNLGQGPELLIRYENEEAVDDSQLPKDRFSAERLKGVDSTLKIQPAELGDSAVYLCAGHSNQPQHFGDGTRLSIL.

This rearrangement joins TRBV5-4 to TRBJ2-5; D gene uncertain. The CDR3 covers 13 residues. The germline V gene encodes CDR1 SGHNT and CDR2 YYREEE (reference sequence). V was cut by 4 bases and J by 6 bases, with 13 bases left in between. DNA for the CDR3: TGTGCCAGCAGCCCCCCTATGGTGAAGACCCAGTACTTC. Protein: CASSPPMVKTQYF.

This clone is medium-sized (0.01 to 0.1%). The rearrangement links TRBV9 to TRBJ2-3; 12 bases line up with TRBD2. In germline, CDR1 is SGDLS, CDR2 YYNGEE. V lost 3 bases and J lost 3; bases outside the gene matches: 2. The CDR3 covers 15 residues. The CDR3: CASSGGTSGTDTQYF. CDR3 sequence (DNA): TGTGCCAGCAGCGGGGGGACTAGCGGGACAGATACGCAGTATTTT.

The chain employs TRBV4-1 and TRBJ2-3, with a possible D match to TRBD2 (7 bases). V dropped 3 bases and J dropped 1 base, with 11 bases sitting between them. The germline V gene encodes CDR1 MGHRA and CDR2 YSYEKL. The CDR3 has 15 residues. The CDR3 loop reads CASSQQGGGTDTQYF. The DNA of the CDR3 is TGCGCCAGCAGCCAGCAAGGGGGGGGCACAGATACGCAGTATTTT.

The gene calls are TRBV4-1 and TRBJ2-7; possibly TRBD1 for D (6 bases). This CDR3 comprises 15 residues. Germline-derived CDR1 and CDR2 are MGHRA and YSYEKL. Trimming took off 4 bases at V and 2 bases at J, with 15 bases between the two ends. CDR3 sequence reads: CASSPQAGDTYEQYF. The CDR3 bases are TGCGCCAGCAGCCCCCAGGCAGGGGATACCTACGAGCAGTACTTC.

The chain joins TRBV10-2 to TRBJ2-3, with 7 bases matching TRBD2. Unmatched junction bases numbered 13, after V lost 6 bases and J lost 1 base. The CDR3 is 17 amino acids. CDR1 is WSHSY, CDR2 SAAADI, per germline. As DNA, the CDR3 is TGCGCCAGCAGCCCTTTGCCCGGGGGGAGCGGCACAGATACGCAGTATTTT. Translation: CASSPLPGGSGTDTQYF.

V gene TRBV6-5 combines with J gene TRBJ2-1; D is perhaps TRBD1 (6 bases). CDR1 and CDR2 (germline): MNHEY, SVGAGI. CDR3 size: 13 residues. Trimming took off 6 bases at V and 4 bases at J, with 10 bases between the two ends. The CDR3 loop is CASRDGQYNEQFF. CDR3 bases: TGTGCCAGCAGGGACGGACAGTACAATGAGCAGTTCTTC.

This chain links TRBV6-1 with TRBJ2-1; tentative D call: TRBD1 (6 bases). Germline CDR1 and CDR2: MNHNS and SASEGT. This CDR3 contains 13 residues. Deletions cut 5 bases from V and 6 bases from J, with 11 bases between. The CDR3 sequence is CASSLTGLNEQFF. CDR3 coding DNA: TGTGCCAGCAGTCTAACAGGGCTCAATGAGCAGTTCTTC.

V gene TRBV25-1 combines with J gene TRBJ2-3; no clear D. Trimming stripped 1 base from V and 5 bases from J, with 10 bases between. The CDR3 totals 14 residues. The germline CDR1 and CDR2 sequences are MGHDK and SYGVNS. The CDR3 here is CASSESTLGDTQYF. CDR3 DNA sequence: TGTGCCAGCAGTGAATCTACCTTGGGAGATACGCAGTATTTT. The full variable domain, its missing parts supplied by reference TRBV25-1 and TRBJ2-3, is EADIYQTPRYLVIGTGKKITLECSQTMGHDKMYWYQQDPGMELHLIHYSYGVNSTEKGDLSSESTVSRIRTEHFPLTLESARPSHTSQYLCASSESTLGDTQYFGPGTRLTVL.

The V and J genes are TRBV11-3 and TRBJ2-1; 13 bases agree with TRBD2. The V gene end was trimmed by 5 bases and the J gene end by 3 bases; junction bases not matched to a gene: 4. This CDR3 comprises 16 residues. Per germline, CDR1 SGHNT and CDR2 YENEEA. The CDR3 loop reads CASSTRTSGGYNEQFF. The CDR3 DNA is TGTGCCAGCAGCACCCGGACTAGCGGGGGCTACAATGAGCAGTTCTTC.

This clone was detected only once. The genes are TRBV5-4 and TRBJ1-1; no clear D gene. V lost 0 bases and J lost 4, with 7 bases in between. The length of the CDR3 is 13 residues. Germline V gene sequence: CDR1 SGHNT, CDR2 YYREEE (reference sequence). CDR3 sequence reads: CASSLGGVTEAFF. For the CDR3, the DNA is TGTGCCAGCAGCTTGGGCGGGGTCACTGAAGCTTTCTTT.

The J gene is TRBJ1-2, the V gene TRBV7-9; D is unresolved. CDR3 length equals 14 residues. The V end lost 3 bases, the J end lost 6 bases, and 14 bases lay between the germline ends. Germline V gene lookup returns CDR1 SEHNR and CDR2 FQNEAQ (reference sequence). Here the CDR3 reads CASSFNTRDHGYTF. The CDR3 nucleotides read TGTGCCAGCAGCTTCAATACCCGGGATCATGGCTACACCTTC.

The chain recombines TRBV11-2 with TRBJ1-1; D not resolved. The CDR3 is 13 amino acids. V lost 2 bases and J 5 bases, leaving 9 bases between the germline ends. Germline CDR1 reads SGHAT; CDR2 reads FQNNGV. CDR3 region: CASSLYRTTEAFF. For the CDR3, the DNA is TGTGCCAGCAGCTTATATCGGACTACTGAAGCTTTCTTT.

In this sample, this clone turned up once. The V call is TRBV28, the J call TRBJ2-7; D possibly corresponds to TRBD2 (5 bases). The CDR3 covers 15 residues. The V end was cut by 3 bases, the J end by 3 bases, with 15 bases between. Germline loops: CDR1 MDHEN, CDR2 SYDVKM. Here the CDR3 DNA reads TGTGCCAGCAGTTTTTGGTTGAGTCGGGGCTACGAGCAGTACTTC. This gives the protein CASSFWLSRGYEQYF.

This clone was counted only a few times. Relative to the germline gene, one junction end is altered; a read error may explain this. This chain connects TRBV2 to TRBJ2-2; D is perhaps TRBD1 or TRBD2 (5 bases each). This CDR3 has 16 amino acids. Germline lookup yields CDR1 SNHLY and CDR2 FYNNEI. DNA for the CDR3: TGTGCCAGCACTGAAATTGGGACGGATTACACCGGGGAGCTGTTTTTT. The encoded protein is CASTEIGTDYTGELFF.

This chain joins TRBV28 and TRBJ1-4; the D is unclear. Germline lookup yields CDR1 MDHEN and CDR2 SYDVKM. This CDR3 spans 13 amino acids. V was trimmed by 6 bases and J by 7 bases, leaving 12 bases between them. CDR3 bases: TGTGCCAGCAGCCGACCTGCTAGTGAAAAACTGTTTTTT. Encoded protein: CASSRPASEKLFF.

In DNA form, the CDR3 reads TGCGCCAGCACCCCCCCGTTGGGCGGAGGGAGCTCCTACAATGAGCAGTTCTTC. It specifies CASTPPLGGGSSYNEQFF. The J gene is TRBJ2-1, the V gene TRBV4-1; D perhaps matches TRBD2 (6 bases). This CDR3 contains 18 residues. Trimming left V 7 bases short and J 0 bases short, with 22 bases between. Germline values: CDR1 MGHRA, CDR2 YSYEKL.

This chain connects TRBV7-9 to TRBJ1-1, with 8 bases fitting TRBD1. CDR1 is SEHNR, CDR2 FQNEAQ, per germline (reference sequence). The CDR3 covers 14 residues. V shed 6 bases, J shed 3 bases, and the junction held 6 bases outside the gene matches. The CDR3 coding sequence is TGTGCCAGCAGTATTCCACAGGGGGACACTGAAGCTTTCTTT. Translated, it gives CASSIPQGDTEAFF.

The chain carries TRBV6-1 and TRBJ2-7, with D tentatively TRBD2 (6 bases). Germline values: CDR1 MNHNS, CDR2 SASEGT. This CDR3 is 15 amino acids long. Trimming took 3 bases from V and 0 from J, leaving 12 bases between them. CDR3 sequence reads: CASSDVADSSYEQYF. DNA for the CDR3: TGTGCCAGCAGTGACGTAGCGGATAGCTCCTACGAGCAGTACTTC.